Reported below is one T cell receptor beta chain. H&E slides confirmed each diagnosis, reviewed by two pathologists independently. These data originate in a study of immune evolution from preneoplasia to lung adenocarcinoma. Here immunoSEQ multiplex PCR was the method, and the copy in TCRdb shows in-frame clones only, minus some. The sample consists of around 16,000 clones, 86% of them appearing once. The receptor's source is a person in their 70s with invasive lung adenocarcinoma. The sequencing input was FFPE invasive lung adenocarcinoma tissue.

In DNA form, the CDR3 reads TGTGCCAGCTCACCAGAGGGCTCCCATCAGGGGGCCAATTACGAGCAGTACTTC. It encodes CASSPEGSHQGANYEQYF. The rearrangement uses TRBV18 and TRBJ2-7, with 8 bases fitting TRBD1. This CDR3 is built from 18 residues. Germline CDR1 KGHSH, CDR2 LQKENI. Trimming removed 2 bases from V and 4 bases from J; junction bases left unmatched: 16.